Listed below are T cell receptor beta chains from one sample, sequenced in a study of blood T cell repertoires in COVID-19. TCRdb's table, derived via immunoSEQ multiplex PCR, lists solely in-frame clones and lacks some. The sample holds 150,000 to 200,000 clones; around 80% are singletons and the top ten take less than 9.5%. Specimen: peripheral blood. Receptors were obtained from a woman aged 60-70 years with COVID-19, enrolled during active disease. Each CDR3 is given with its conserved first and last residue. Fields, in order: D gene, J gene, V gene, clone size, CDR3 protein, CDR3 DNA. A D gene is named only where the DNA matches it firmly. Size is omitted from some rows. Given values are once, few, many or a class for expanded clones.

.	TRBJ1-5	TRBV5-1	.	CASSFGGAHQPQHF	TGCGCCAGCAGCTTTGGTGGGGCCCATCAGCCCCAGCATTTT
TRBD1	TRBJ1-2	TRBV6-6	few	CASTRGTGIQGYTF	TGTGCCAGCACCAGGGGGACAGGGATTCAAGGCTACACCTTC
.	TRBJ2-7	TRBV11-2	.	CASSLEQDSYEQYF	TGTGCCAGCAGCTTAGAACAGGACTCCTACGAGCAGTACTTC
TRBD1	TRBJ1-1	TRBV5-4	.	CASSPGGNTEAFF	TGTGCCAGCAGCCCAGGGGGGAACACTGAAGCTTTCTTT
.	TRBJ1-2	TRBV3-1/TRBV3-2	.	CASSQPDRNYGYTF	TGTGCCAGCAGCCAACCCGACAGGAACTATGGCTACACCTTC
TRBD1	TRBJ1-3	TRBV10-3	.	CAISPGQGSGNTIYF	TGTGCCATCAGCCCGGGACAGGGCTCTGGAAACACCATATATTTT
.	TRBJ2-3	TRBV11-2	.	CASSLDVAGAGADTQYF	TGTGCCAGCAGCTTAGACGTTGCGGGGGCCGGCGCAGATACGCAGTATTTT
.	TRBJ2-1	TRBV7-9	.	CASSQSPSGFGFF	TGTGCCAGCAGCCAGTCCCCCAGCGGATTCGGGTTCTTC
TRBD2	TRBJ2-5	TRBV29-1	few	CSVEGVVAGEVPRGETQYF	TGCAGCGTTGAGGGCGTTGTAGCGGGTGAGGTTCCCCGAGGGGAGACCCAGTACTTC
TRBD2	TRBJ2-5	TRBV7-2	.	CASSLGGRARGETQYF	TGTGCCAGCAGCTTAGGCGGGAGGGCCCGTGGAGAGACCCAGTACTTC
TRBD1	TRBJ1-4	TRBV7-2	.	CASSFTGVTNEKLFF	TGTGCCAGCAGCTTTACAGGGGTAACTAATGAAAAACTGTTTTTT
TRBD2	TRBJ2-3	TRBV9	.	CASSVAGGGSTDTQYF	TGTGCCAGCAGCGTAGCTGGCGGGGGGAGCACAGATACGCAGTATTTT
.	TRBJ2-2	TRBV5-1	.	CASSLDWGAIGELFF	TGCGCCAGCAGCTTGGATTGGGGCGCAATCGGGGAGCTGTTTTTT
TRBD1	TRBJ1-1	TRBV2	.	CAGQGDPNTEAFF	TGTGCCGGACAGGGGGACCCGAACACTGAAGCTTTCTTT
.	TRBJ1-2	TRBV6-2/TRBV6-3	.	CASSLTANYGYTF	TGTGCCAGCAGTTTAACAGCCAACTATGGCTACACCTTC
.	TRBJ2-5	TRBV21-1	.	CATGGAGEKETQYF	TGTGCCACCGGGGGAGCGGGAGAGAAAGAGACCCAGTACTTC
TRBD2	TRBJ2-7	TRBV5-1	.	CASSLELAVNEQYF	TGCGCCAGCAGCTTGGAACTAGCGGTTAACGAGCAGTACTTC
.	TRBJ1-4	TRBV6-1	.	CASSDGQIDEKLFF	TGTGCCAGCAGTGACGGACAGATCGATGAAAAACTGTTTTTT
TRBD1	TRBJ2-2	TRBV6-6	.	CASAGQGAGGELFF	TGTGCCAGCGCAGGGCAGGGGGCAGGGGGGGAGCTGTTTTTT
.	TRBJ1-5	TRBV6-6	.	CATSKGWGNQPQHF	TGTGCCACCTCAAAGGGGTGGGGCAATCAGCCCCAGCATTTT
TRBD1	TRBJ1-1	TRBV5-1	once	CASSPRTGNTEAFF	TGCGCCAGCAGCCCGAGGACAGGGAACACTGAAGCTTTCTTT
.	TRBJ1-6	TRBV29-1	.	CSVRTETYYNSPLHF	TGCAGCGTTCGGACAGAGACATACTATAATTCACCCCTCCACTTT
TRBD2	TRBJ2-1	TRBV19	few	CASSAWTSGGGNEQFF	TGTGCCAGTAGTGCATGGACTAGCGGAGGGGGCAATGAGCAGTTCTTC
.	TRBJ1-1	TRBV11-3	few	CASSGGGWNTEAFF	TGTGCCAGCAGTGGGGGGGGATGGAACACTGAAGCTTTCTTT
TRBD2	TRBJ2-5	TRBV11-2	.	CASSSFGLAGERETQYF	TGTGCCAGCAGCTCCTTTGGACTAGCGGGGGAGCGGGAGACCCAGTACTTC
TRBD1	TRBJ1-6	TRBV25-1	.	CASSGGQVSNSPLHF	TGTGCCAGCAGTGGAGGACAGGTCTCTAATTCACCCCTCCACTTT
TRBD1	TRBJ1-2	TRBV5-5	.	CASSFGPRTGEGGYTF	TGTGCCAGCAGCTTTGGCCCTCGGACAGGCGAAGGGGGCTACACCTTC
TRBD1	TRBJ1-1	TRBV23-1	.	CASSPPGQGLPEAFF	TGCGCCAGCAGTCCCCCGGGACAGGGATTGCCTGAAGCTTTCTTT
.	TRBJ1-1	TRBV19	.	CASSIDGRGNTEAFF	TGTGCCAGTAGTATCGACGGGAGGGGAAACACTGAAGCTTTCTTT
.	TRBJ2-5	TRBV5-8	.	CASKPGSGTQYF	TGTGCCAGCAAACCCGGGTCCGGGACCCAGTACTTC
.	TRBJ2-1	TRBV5-4	.	CASSWKGGASSYNEQFF	TGTGCCAGCAGCTGGAAGGGCGGGGCTAGCTCCTACAATGAGCAGTTCTTC
.	TRBJ1-3	TRBV7-8	.	CASSLNRAGNTIYF	TGTGCCAGCAGCCTTAACAGGGCTGGAAACACCATATATTTT
.	TRBJ1-6	TRBV11-2	once	CASSSPTGSPLHF	TGTGCCAGCAGCTCCCCGACAGGTTCACCCCTCCACTTT
.	TRBJ2-5	TRBV4-2	.	CASSQEAVGGETQYF	TGTGCCAGCAGCCAAGAGGCGGTCGGCGGAGAGACCCAGTACTTC
TRBD1	TRBJ1-2	TRBV4-1	.	CASSQGPEVPGQGARGYTF	TGCGCCAGCAGCCAAGGACCCGAGGTACCGGGACAGGGGGCTCGGGGCTACACCTTC
TRBD2	TRBJ2-7	TRBV19	.	CASTPSRTSGRYEQYF	TGTGCCAGTACCCCCTCCCGGACTAGCGGGAGGTACGAGCAGTACTTC
.	TRBJ1-4	TRBV18	.	CASSPKAPSREEKLFF	TGTGCCAGCTCACCAAAGGCTCCCAGTCGGGAGGAAAAACTGTTTTTT
.	TRBJ1-5	TRBV2	.	CAIRRDPNQPQHF	TGTGCCATTCGCAGGGATCCCAATCAGCCCCAGCATTTT
.	TRBJ2-1	TRBV5-1	once	CASSFRQGSSYNEQFF	TGCGCCAGCAGCTTTAGACAAGGGAGTTCCTACAATGAGCAGTTCTTC
.	TRBJ2-1	TRBV12-5	.	CASGLYRQGSSYNEQFF	TGTGCTAGTGGTTTGTACCGTCAGGGTAGCTCCTACAATGAGCAGTTCTTC
.	TRBJ1-4	TRBV30	few	CACQFNEKLFF	TGTGCCTGCCAGTTTAATGAAAAACTGTTTTTT
.	TRBJ2-6	TRBV27	.	CASSLGSSGANVLTF	TGTGCCAGCAGTCTGGGGAGCTCTGGGGCCAACGTCCTGACTTTC
TRBD1	TRBJ1-2	TRBV5-1	.	CASSPGAGQQNYGYTF	TGCGCCAGCAGCCCCGGGGCGGGACAGCAAAACTATGGCTACACCTTC
TRBD1	TRBJ1-3	TRBV6-4	.	CASRGQGLRNTIYF	TGTGCCAGCAGAGGACAGGGGCTAAGAAACACCATATATTTT
.	TRBJ1-3	TRBV20-1	.	CSASLGGVGNTIYF	TGCAGTGCTAGTCTGGGAGGGGTAGGAAACACCATATATTTT